This T cell receptor (beta chain) was sequenced in a study of radiation and T cells in renal cell carcinoma. Study observations and caveats: Top tumor clonotypes rose in blood 2 weeks post-radiation, then contracted. Pretreatment tumor biopsies were lacking, so baseline clonotypes are unknown.

The germline V gene encodes CDR1 PRHDT and CDR2 FYEKMQ (reference sequence). The CDR3 sequence is 13 residues long. With 3 bases removed from V and 6 bases from J, the gap between germline ends came to 10 bases. Here immunoSEQ multiplex PCR was the method, and the copy in TCRdb shows in-frame clones only, minus some. This sample yields 97,000 or so clones, of which around 83% are seen a single time; roughly 7.9% belongs to the top ten. Turning to this clone: Its antigen is as yet unknown.

Time point noted: blood 4 weeks post-SBRT, at nephrectomy. Treatment here: 15 Gy SBRT to primary tumor, nephrectomy 4 weeks later. Nephrectomy followed 15 Gy stereotactic body radiation by 4 weeks. Serial blood draws occurred at baseline and 2 and 4 weeks post-SBRT. This chain uses TRBV13 with TRBJ2-3; a weak D match, TRBD2 (6 bases). This clonotype was obtained from a man in his 60s with renal cell carcinoma. The sample here was blood, taken from a patient whose treatment included radiotherapy and nephrectomy. The CDR3 DNA reads as TGTGCCAGCAGCTTGGGGGGTTCGGATACGCAGTATTTT. It specifies CASSLGGSDTQYF.